This is a list of T cell receptor beta chains from one sample in a study of blood T cell repertoires in COVID-19. Method: immunoSEQ multiplex PCR; TCRdb's copy keeps in-frame clones and lacks some. The sample holds some 200,000 clones, around 82% seen once. The material sequenced was peripheral blood. All receptors come from a woman in her fifties or sixties with acute or convalescent COVID-19. Both conserved end residues are part of each CDR3. A D gene is named only where the DNA matches it firmly. The size of a clone is reported for some rows only, either as once, few or many, or as a class for expanded clones.

j_gene | d_gene | v_gene | abundance | CDR3nt | CDR3aa
TRBJ2-2 | TRBD2 | TRBV5-4 | - | TGTGCCAGCAGCTTGACTAGCGGGGGGCCAAACACCGGGGAGCTGTTTTTT | CASSLTSGGPNTGELFF
TRBJ1-2 | - | TRBV5-6 | - | TGTGCCAGCAGCGGAATCAACCCAGGTGTGTTGGGCTACACCTTC | CASSGINPGVLGYTF
TRBJ1-6 | - | TRBV6-5 | - | TGTGCCAGCAGAAACGGACTCATTTCACCCCTCCACTTT | CASRNGLISPLHF
TRBJ1-1 | - | TRBV5-5 | once | TGTGCCAGCAGTAAGAACACTGAAGCTTTCTTT | CASSKNTEAFF
TRBJ1-1 | - | TRBV30 | - | TGTGCCTGGAGTGTCCCACAGGGGAACACTGAAGCTTTCTTT | CAWSVPQGNTEAFF
TRBJ2-7 | TRBD1 | TRBV9 | - | TGTGCCAGCAGCGGCGGACAGGGTAACTACGAGCAGTACTTC | CASSGGQGNYEQYF
TRBJ2-5 | - | TRBV9 | - | TGTGCCAGCAGCAGCACGGCGGGCGGAGAGACCCAGTACTTC | CASSSTAGGETQYF
TRBJ1-5 | - | TRBV2 | - | TGTGCCAGCAGGTGGGCAGGGGCGAGCAATCAGCCCCAGCATTTT | CASRWAGASNQPQHF
TRBJ2-1 | - | TRBV6-5 | - | TGTGCCAGCAGATGGAGGAATGAGCAGTTCTTC | CASRWRNEQFF
TRBJ2-1 | TRBD2 | TRBV5-4 | - | TGTGCCAGCAGCCAGGGAGGGGTCCCGGGCAATGAGCAGTTCTTC | CASSQGGVPGNEQFF
TRBJ1-1 | TRBD1 | TRBV2 | - | TGTGCCAGCAGTACCGCCAGGGGGAGCACTGAAGCTTTCTTT | CASSTARGSTEAFF
TRBJ2-1 | - | TRBV2 | few | TGTGCCAGCAGTGGTTTGGTGAGCTCCTACAATGAGCAGTTCTTC | CASSGLVSSYNEQFF
TRBJ2-3 | - | TRBV5-1 | - | TGCGCCAGCAGCCCGGGTCGCACAGATACGCAGTATTTT | CASSPGRTDTQYF
TRBJ1-5 | - | TRBV4-1 | once | TGCGCCAGCAGCCAAGACAGGAATCAGCCCCAGCATTTT | CASSQDRNQPQHF
TRBJ1-6 | - | TRBV19 | few | TGTGCCAGTAGTCCTGCCCGGAGAACTAATAATTCACCCCTCCACTTT | CASSPARRTNNSPLHF
TRBJ2-1 | - | TRBV6-5 | - | TGTGCCACCCGAGACAATGAGCAGTTCTTC | CATRDNEQFF
TRBJ2-5 | - | TRBV3-1/TRBV3-2 | - | TGTGCCAGCAGCCACAGGGCAGAGACCCAGTACTTC | CASSHRAETQYF
TRBJ2-3 | TRBD2 | TRBV5-6 | - | TGTGCCAGCACATGGAGCGGGGGGGTCACAGATACGCAGTATTTT | CASTWSGGVTDTQYF
TRBJ1-3 | TRBD1 | TRBV7-8 | - | TGTGCCAGCAGCGCAAAGATCCTCCGGGACAGGGGGCTCGGAAACACCATATATTTT | CASSAKILRDRGLGNTIYF
TRBJ2-7 | TRBD1 | TRBV5-5 | - | TGTGCCAGCAGCAGGGAGGGGACAGGGGGCTACGAGCAGTACTTC | CASSREGTGGYEQYF
TRBJ1-6 | - | TRBV30 | few | TGTGCCTGGAGTAGGGGCCCTGATTCACCCCTCCACTTT | CAWSRGPDSPLHF
TRBJ2-7 | - | TRBV5-1 | once | TGCGCCAGCAGCTTGGGTGCGGCACTCACAAACGAGCAGTACTTC | CASSLGAALTNEQYF
TRBJ2-1 | - | TRBV7-3 | few | TGTGCCAGCAGCCCCACCGCGGGGTTTGAGAATGAGCAGTTCTTC | CASSPTAGFENEQFF
TRBJ1-2 | TRBD1 | TRBV12-5 | - | TGTGCTAGTGGGCGCCTCACAGGGGGCGTCTATGGCTACACCTTC | CASGRLTGGVYGYTF
TRBJ2-4 | - | TRBV5-6 | - | TGTGCCAGCGGGGAGGGGGGTGACGGCATTCAGTACTTC | CASGEGGDGIQYF
TRBJ2-7 | TRBD2 | TRBV6-2/TRBV6-3 | - | TGTGCCAGCAGTTACCGAACCGGGACTAGCGGGGGAACCTACGAGCAGTACTTC | CASSYRTGTSGGTYEQYF
TRBJ1-4 | TRBD1 | TRBV30 | - | TGTGCCTGGAGTGACAGGGGATCTAATGAAAAACTGTTTTTT | CAWSDRGSNEKLFF
TRBJ1-2 | - | TRBV12-3/TRBV12-4 | - | TGTGCCAGCAGTTTAGTACTGAACTATGGCTACACCTTC | CASSLVLNYGYTF
TRBJ1-2 | - | TRBV12-3/TRBV12-4 | - | TGTGCCAGCAGCGCGTCCAACTATGGCTACACCTTC | CASSASNYGYTF
TRBJ2-7 | - | TRBV5-6 | - | TGTGCCAGCAGCCCGCGGCCCGGGAGCTACGAGCAGTACTTC | CASSPRPGSYEQYF
TRBJ1-1 | - | TRBV28 | - | TGTGCCAGCAAGTTATTAGTTGGGACTTTGAACACTGAAGCTTTCTTT | CASKLLVGTLNTEAFF
TRBJ1-5 | - | TRBV6-5 | few | TGTGCCAGCAACAAGGGGGTGGGACAGCCCCAGCATTTT | CASNKGVGQPQHF
TRBJ2-2 | TRBD1 | TRBV19 | - | TGTGCCAGTAGTCCGAGGACAGGGGGTATCGGGGAGCTGTTTTTT | CASSPRTGGIGELFF
TRBJ2-7 | TRBD1 | TRBV6-2/TRBV6-3 | - | TGTGCCAGCAGTTACGCGGGGACAGGCTACGAGCAGTACTTC | CASSYAGTGYEQYF
TRBJ1-5 | - | TRBV30 | few | TGTGCCTGGAGTTCCGGGAATATATATAGCAATCAGCCCCAGCATTTT | CAWSSGNIYSNQPQHF
TRBJ2-5 | - | TRBV27 | few | TGTGCCAGCAGTCCCACACAGGGCACGGGGACCCAGTACTTC | CASSPTQGTGTQYF
TRBJ1-1 | - | TRBV5-1 | - | TGCGCCATCCCCTGCCAGGTATACACTGAAGCTTTCTTT | CAIPCQVYTEAFF
TRBJ1-2 | - | TRBV6-5 | - | TGTGCCAGCAGTACAGGCTATGGCTACACCTTC | CASSTGYGYTF
TRBJ1-1 | - | TRBV2 | - | TGTGCCAGCAGTGAAGTTGCGGGAGATGTGTCTGAAGCTTTCTTT | CASSEVAGDVSEAFF
TRBJ1-4 | - | TRBV5-1 | - | TGCGCCAGCAGCTTACAAGGCCAGGGGAGCGAACTGTTTTTT | CASSLQGQGSELFF
TRBJ2-5 | - | TRBV19 | - | TGTGCCAGTAATACAGGGAAAGAGACCCAGTACTTC | CASNTGKETQYF
TRBJ1-3 | - | TRBV12-3/TRBV12-4 | - | TGTGCCAGCAGTTCCACAGCCGGAAACACCATATATTTT | CASSSTAGNTIYF
TRBJ1-5 | TRBD1 | TRBV7-2 | - | TGTGCCAGCAGCTTGCGACAGGGTCAGCCCCAGCATTTT | CASSLRQGQPQHF
TRBJ2-1 | - | TRBV15 | - | TGTGCCACCAGCAGCGAGGGTGTTGAGCAGTTCTTC | CATSSEGVEQFF
TRBJ2-7 | - | TRBV12-3/TRBV12-4 | - | TGTGCCAGCAGCCAGACAGTGTCCTACGAGCAGTACTTC | CASSQTVSYEQYF
TRBJ2-7 | TRBD1 | TRBV6-6 | - | TGTGCCAGCAGAAGGGACAGTTACGAGCAGTACTTC | CASRRDSYEQYF
TRBJ2-3 | TRBD1 | TRBV19 | - | TGTGCCAGTAGTATAGTAACCGGGACAGGGGGGAATGGAGATACGCAGTATTTT | CASSIVTGTGGNGDTQYF
TRBJ2-7 | - | TRBV5-4 | - | TGTGCCAGCAGCTTGACAGGGTCCCACGAGCAGTACTTC | CASSLTGSHEQYF
TRBJ1-2 | TRBD1 | TRBV5-4 | - | TGTGCCAGCAGCCCACAGGGGCTTTATGGCTACACCTTC | CASSPQGLYGYTF
TRBJ1-2 | TRBD1 | TRBV7-3 | - | TGTGCCAGCAGCTTACGGAAGGACAGGGGGCTTACCTATGGCTACACCTTC | CASSLRKDRGLTYGYTF